The next 26 T cell receptor beta chains were all read from a single sample in a study of T-cell memory formation after mild COVID-19. TCRdb called the 5' RACE reads again in MiXCR, with one record for every CDR3 protein. The sample lists around 340,000 distinct CDR3 sequences, around 13% occurring once. Sequencing input: PBMCs or a T cell subset sorted from them (not recorded which). These receptors were collected from a man younger than 30 who had mild COVID-19 (a few samples of this study predate the infection). Cell type and time point are not known.

This clonotype was seen at least ten times. This chain connects TRBV29-1 to TRBJ2-3; D possibly uses TRBD1 or TRBD2 (5 bases each). Trimming pared 6 bases from V and 5 bases from J, leaving 6 bases between. This CDR3 contains 10 residues. CDR1 is SQVTM, CDR2 ANQGSEA, per germline. The CDR3 bases are TGCAGCGTGGGGGAAGATACGCAGTATTTT. Protein product: CSVGEDTQYF.

This chain uses TRBV4-1 with TRBJ2-1; tentatively, D is TRBD2 (7 bases). The CDR3 contains 16 residues. Germline-derived CDR1 and CDR2 are MGHRA and YSYEKL. The V end lost 4 bases, the J end lost 3 bases, and 16 bases lay between the germline ends. The DNA for the CDR3 is TGCGCCAGCAGCCCGGCAAGCGGGGACAACTACAATGAGCAGTTCTTC. As protein: CASSPASGDNYNEQFF.

Only a few counts were recorded for this clonotype. V and J are TRBV19 and TRBJ2-1, with D unresolved. The CDR3 consists of 12 residues. With 3 bases removed from V and 8 bases from J, the gap between germline ends came to 8 bases. Germline V gene data show CDR1 as LNHDA and CDR2 as SQIVND (reference sequence). CDR3: CASSIPGDEQFF. The DNA of the CDR3 is TGTGCCAGTAGTATCCCGGGCGATGAGCAGTTCTTC.

This clonotype showed up just a few times. V gene TRBV6-2 or TRBV6-3 combines with J gene TRBJ2-1; TRBD1 matches at 11 bases. Germline V lookup: CDR1 MNHEY, CDR2 SVGEGT. V gave up 5 bases and J gave up 9 bases; unmatched junction bases: 9. The CDR3 consists of 15 residues. CDR3 DNA sequence: TGTGCCAGCAGTCACCGGGACAGGGGGTACGGTGAGCAGTTCTTC. Its translation is CASSHRDRGYGEQFF.

In DNA form, the CDR3 reads TGTGCCATCACCCGACAGGAGAACACCGGGGAGCTGTTTTTT. Its protein is CAITRQENTGELFF. The chain uses TRBV10-3 and TRBJ2-2; a weak D match, TRBD1 (6 bases). The CDR3 is 14 residues long. V was pared by 7 bases and J by 1 base, with 10 bases between. Germline V gives CDR1 ENHRY, CDR2 SYGVKD.

There are many counts of this clonotype. The chain is built from TRBV7-6 and TRBJ2-2; D remains unclear. V lost 5 bases to trimming and J lost 4 bases, with 11 bases between them. CDR3 length: 14 residues. Germline loops: CDR1 SGHVS, CDR2 FNYEAQ. CDR3 bases: TGTGCCAGCAGCGCCCGGTCGACCACCGGGGAGCTGTTTTTT. This sequence encodes CASSARSTTGELFF.

This clonotype was seen only a few times. CDR3 loop: CASSSGQGTYEQYV. DNA of the CDR3: TGCGCCAGCAGCTCTGGTCAGGGTACCTACGAGCAGTACGTC. The chain couples TRBV5-1 to TRBJ2-7; D perhaps matches TRBD1 (5 bases). In germline, CDR1 is SGHRS, CDR2 YFSETQ. This CDR3 has 14 amino acids. The germline V and J ends were trimmed by 3 bases and 2 bases, with 12 bases remaining between them.

This clonotype occurred a few times. The J gene is TRBJ2-1, the V gene TRBV4-1; unclear D gene. CDR1 is MGHRA and CDR2 is YSYEKL in the germline V gene. Trimming stripped 4 bases from V and 4 bases from J, with 17 bases between. The CDR3 is 16 amino acids. This chain's CDR3 is CASSRPTVLGYNEQFF. The CDR3 coding sequence is TGCGCCAGCAGCCGTCCGACGGTTCTGGGATACAATGAGCAGTTCTTC.

This chain joins TRBV20-1 and TRBJ2-7, with TRBD2 matching 10 bases. Germline loops: CDR1 DFQATT, CDR2 SNEGSKA (reference sequence). The CDR3 loop spans 14 amino acids. The V and J ends lost 0 bases and 9 bases, in that order; junction bases with no gene match: 8. CDR3: CSARDERGGLWQYF. The CDR3 bases are TGCAGTGCTAGAGATGAGCGGGGGGGCCTTTGGCAGTACTTC.

The chain has TRBV2 and TRBJ2-2, with D uncertain. V was trimmed by 7 bases and J by 3 bases, leaving 15 bases between them. CDR3 length: 15 residues. CDR1 and CDR2 from the germline V gene are SNHLY and FYNNEI. The CDR3 reads CASTPKADYTGELFF. In DNA, the CDR3 is TGTGCCAGCACCCCAAAGGCGGATTACACCGGGGAGCTGTTTTTT. The whole variable domain, remainder taken from reference TRBV2 and TRBJ2-2, is EPEVTQTPSHQVTQMGQEVILRCVPISNHLYFYWYRQILGQKVEFLVSFYNNEISEKSEIFDDQFSVERPDGSNFTLKIRSTKLEDSAMYFCASTPKADYTGELFFGEGSRLTVL.

In this sample, this clonotype turned up a few times. V usage is TRBV18 and J usage is TRBJ2-1; possible D gene TRBD1, 5 bases. There are 13 residues in the CDR3. V lost 2 bases and J 4 bases, leaving 6 bases between the germline ends. CDR1 is KGHSH and CDR2 is LQKENI in the germline V gene. CDR3 DNA sequence: TGTGCCAGCTCACCAAGGACATACAATGAGCAGTTCTTC. Translating it yields CASSPRTYNEQFF.

This clonotype was seen repeatedly, ten times or more. The rearrangement links TRBV6-5 to TRBJ1-1; D is undetermined. V shed 0 bases and J shed 4 bases, with 15 bases lying between them. The CDR3 consists of 16 residues. CDR1 is MNHEY and CDR2 is SVGAGI in the germline V gene. DNA of the CDR3: TGTGCCAGCAGTTACTCGATTGTTGGCGGTGGCACTGAAGCTTTCTTT. It codes for CASSYSIVGGGTEAFF.

This clonotype was counted many times. This chain uses TRBV5-1 with TRBJ2-3, with 13 bases fitting TRBD2. CDR1 SGHRS and CDR2 YFSETQ come from the germline V gene. The CDR3 extends over 17 amino acids. Trimming cost V 3 bases and J 4 bases; bases outside gene matches: 8. CDR3 nucleotide sequence: TGCGCCAGCAGCTCCGGACTAGCGGGGGTGAAGTCAGATACGCAGTATTTT. Protein: CASSSGLAGVKSDTQYF.

The chain combines TRBV7-2 with TRBJ1-1, with 12 bases identical to TRBD1. CDR1 and CDR2 from the germline V gene are SGHTA and FQGNSA. This CDR3 comprises 17 residues. V lost 4 bases, J lost 5 bases, and 11 bases stayed unmatched. The CDR3 DNA reads as TGTGCCAGCAGCTGGGAGATCGGGACAGGGGGCAGGACTGAAGCTTTCTTT. It is translated as CASSWEIGTGGRTEAFF.

This clonotype was observed many times. The chain uses TRBV4-1 and TRBJ2-1, with 9 bases that match TRBD1. Germline V gene data show CDR1 as MGHRA and CDR2 as YSYEKL. V dropped 3 bases and J dropped 7; count of bases not matched to a gene: 7. The CDR3 has 15 amino acids. CDR3 sequence reads: CASSHHRQGGNEQFF. In DNA form, the CDR3 reads TGCGCCAGCAGCCATCACCGACAGGGGGGTAATGAGCAGTTCTTC.

The chain links TRBV6-5 to TRBJ2-2; 9 nucleotides align to TRBD1. Germline assignment: CDR1 MNHEY and CDR2 SVGAGI. J gave up 6 bases and V 4 bases, and 3 bases lay outside the gene matches. The CDR3 consists of 14 residues. CDR3 nucleotides: TGTGCCAGCAGTTCTCGACAGGGGGCCGGGGAGCTGTTTTTT. Residues: CASSSRQGAGELFF.

This clonotype was observed a few times. The chain links TRBV12-3 or TRBV12-4 to TRBJ1-5; TRBD1 matches at 11 bases. Germline trimming cut 4 bases from V and 6 bases from J; bases unmatched to any gene: 2. The CDR3 covers 14 residues. CDR3 in amino acids: CASSSGTGGQPQHF. The CDR3 DNA reads TGTGCCAGCAGTTCCGGGACAGGGGGTCAGCCCCAGCATTTT.

The sample holds a few counts of this clonotype. This chain links TRBV9 with TRBJ2-3; 8 bases match TRBD2. The CDR3 consists of 15 residues. Germline V gene data show CDR1 as SGDLS and CDR2 as YYNGEE. With V trimmed by 0 bases and J by 2 bases, 2 bases remained unmatched. Here the CDR3 DNA reads TGTGCCAGCAGCGTAGCCGGACTAGCCACAGATACGCAGTATTTT. As protein: CASSVAGLATDTQYF.

This clonotype was picked up a small number of times. This sequence joins TRBV12-3 or TRBV12-4 and TRBJ2-5; D call uncertain. V was pared by 8 bases and J by 4 bases, with 11 bases between. The CDR3 is 12 amino acids. CDR3 nucleotides: TGTGCCAGCCTGAAGGAGACAGAGACCCAGTACTTC. This codes for CASLKETETQYF.

The sample holds many counts of this clonotype. This chain uses TRBV10-3 with TRBJ2-2; no clear D. The CDR3 runs to 12 residues. V was clipped by 5 bases and J by 6 bases, with 7 bases between them. Germline loops: CDR1 ENHRY, CDR2 SYGVKD. The CDR3 coding sequence is TGTGCCATCAGTAGTGAGGCCGGGGAGCTGTTTTTT. Amino acid sequence: CAISSEAGELFF.

This clonotype was observed a handful of times. The chain uses TRBV7-2 and TRBJ2-7, with 11 bases matching TRBD2. This CDR3 contains 15 residues. The V segment lost 5 bases and the J segment 2 bases; nucleotides outside the gene matches: 5. Germline assignment: CDR1 SGHTA and CDR2 FQGNSA. Here the CDR3 DNA reads TGTGCCAGCAGCCAAACTAGCGGGGGACCCTACGAGCAGTACTTC. Encoded protein: CASSQTSGGPYEQYF.

The chain couples TRBV2 to TRBJ2-4, with 8 bases identical to TRBD1. The CDR3 runs 19 residues. The junction had 16 bases not matched to a gene; V was cut back by 6 bases and J by 0 bases. CDR1 SNHLY and CDR2 FYNNEI come from the germline V gene. CDR3 region: CASREWTGLGRGAKNIQYF. Written as DNA, the CDR3 is TGTGCCAGCAGGGAATGGACAGGGTTAGGGCGGGGAGCCAAAAACATTCAGTACTTC.

This clonotype was seen a handful of times. The J gene is TRBJ2-4, the V gene TRBV2; no definite D call. CDR1 SNHLY and CDR2 FYNNEI come from the germline V gene. Trimming shortened V by 6 bases and J by 0 bases, and 9 bases separated the two germline ends. The CDR3 consists of 14 residues. DNA for the CDR3: TGTGCCAGCAGGGCTGGCCTAGCCAAAAACATTCAGTACTTC. It translates to CASRAGLAKNIQYF.

The sample holds a few counts of this clonotype. CDR3 DNA: TGTGCCAGCAGCTTAGCGGGACAGTCCTACGAGCAGTACGTC. This translates into CASSLAGQSYEQYV. The chain combines TRBV7-9 with TRBJ2-7; 7 bases fit TRBD1. The ends lost 0 bases at V and 1 base at J; junction bases unmatched: 0. CDR3 size: 14 residues. The germline gives CDR1 SEHNR, CDR2 FQNEAQ (reference sequence).

This clonotype was recorded at least ten times. The chain joins TRBV20-1 to TRBJ2-1; 15 positions match TRBD2. The V gene's germline CDR1 is DFQATT and CDR2 SNEGSKA (reference sequence). The CDR3 loop spans 14 amino acids. Trimming cost V 6 bases and J 7 bases; bases outside gene matches: 4. The CDR3, as DNA: TGCAGTGCCGGACTAGCGGGGGGGCCAAATGAGCAGTTCTTC. It specifies CSAGLAGGPNEQFF.

This clonotype was detected only a few times. The DNA for the CDR3 is TGTGCCAGCAGCCCCGAGGGAGATGGCTACACCTTC. Translated, it gives CASSPEGDGYTF. The chain carries TRBV4-2 and TRBJ1-2; the D is unclear. Trimming shortened V by 4 bases and J by 6 bases, and 9 bases separated the two germline ends. CDR3 size: 12 residues. Germline lookup yields CDR1 LGHNA and CDR2 YNFKEQ.